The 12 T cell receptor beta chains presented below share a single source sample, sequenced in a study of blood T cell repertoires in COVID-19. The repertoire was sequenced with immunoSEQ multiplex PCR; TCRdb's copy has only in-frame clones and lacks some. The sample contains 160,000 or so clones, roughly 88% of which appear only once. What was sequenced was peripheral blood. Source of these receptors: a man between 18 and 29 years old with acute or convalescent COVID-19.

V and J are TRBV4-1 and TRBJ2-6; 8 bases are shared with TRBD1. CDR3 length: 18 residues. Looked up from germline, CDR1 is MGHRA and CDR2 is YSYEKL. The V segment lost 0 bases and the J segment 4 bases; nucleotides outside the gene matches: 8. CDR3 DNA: TGCGCCAGCAGCCAAGAACCCCAGGGGGCTGCGGGGGCCAACGTCCTGACTTTC. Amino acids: CASSQEPQGAAGANVLTF.

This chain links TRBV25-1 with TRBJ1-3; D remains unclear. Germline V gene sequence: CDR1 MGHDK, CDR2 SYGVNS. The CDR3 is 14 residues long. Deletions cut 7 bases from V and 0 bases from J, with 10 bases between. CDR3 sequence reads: CASKLSSSGNTIYF. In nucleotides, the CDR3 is TGTGCCAGCAAATTATCGAGCTCTGGAAACACCATATATTTT.

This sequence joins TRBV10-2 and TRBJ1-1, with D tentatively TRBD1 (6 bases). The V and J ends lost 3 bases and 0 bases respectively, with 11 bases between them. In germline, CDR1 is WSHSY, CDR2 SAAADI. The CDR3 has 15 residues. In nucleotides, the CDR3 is TGCGCCAGCAGTGACCCGGGACAAATGAACACTGAAGCTTTCTTT. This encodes CASSDPGQMNTEAFF.

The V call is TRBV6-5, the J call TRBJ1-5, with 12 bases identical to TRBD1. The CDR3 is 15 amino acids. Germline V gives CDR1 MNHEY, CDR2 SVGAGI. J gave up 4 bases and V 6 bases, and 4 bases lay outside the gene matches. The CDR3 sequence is CASSGTGGWNQPQHF. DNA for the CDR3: TGTGCCAGCAGCGGGACAGGGGGCTGGAATCAGCCCCAGCATTTT.

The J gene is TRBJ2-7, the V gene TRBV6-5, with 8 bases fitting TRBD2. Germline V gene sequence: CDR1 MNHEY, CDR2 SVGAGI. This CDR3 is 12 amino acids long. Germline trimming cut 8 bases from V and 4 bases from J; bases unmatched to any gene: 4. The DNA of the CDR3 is TGTGCCAGCGGGCGGGAGGTGTACGAGCAGTACTTC. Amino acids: CASGREVYEQYF.

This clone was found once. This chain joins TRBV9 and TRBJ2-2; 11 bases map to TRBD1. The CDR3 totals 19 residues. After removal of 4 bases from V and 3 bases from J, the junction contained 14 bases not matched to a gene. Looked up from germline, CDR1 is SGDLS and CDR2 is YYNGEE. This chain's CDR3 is CASSSRTGGLKLHTGELFF. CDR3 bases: TGTGCCAGCAGCTCCCGGACAGGGGGCCTTAAACTCCACACCGGGGAGCTGTTTTTT.

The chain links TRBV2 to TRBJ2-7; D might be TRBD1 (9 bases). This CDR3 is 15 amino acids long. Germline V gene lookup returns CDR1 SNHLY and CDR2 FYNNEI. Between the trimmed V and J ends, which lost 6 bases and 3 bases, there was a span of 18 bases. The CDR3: CASRAGQGTSYEQYF. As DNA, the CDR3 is TGTGCCAGCAGGGCTGGACAGGGGACTAGCTACGAGCAGTACTTC.

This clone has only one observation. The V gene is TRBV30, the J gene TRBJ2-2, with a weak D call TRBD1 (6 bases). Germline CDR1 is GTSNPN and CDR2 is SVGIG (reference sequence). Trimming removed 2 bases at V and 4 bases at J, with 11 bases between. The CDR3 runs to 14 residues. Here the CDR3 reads CAWSNKQGTGELFF. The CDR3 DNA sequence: TGTGCCTGGAGTAACAAACAGGGCACCGGGGAGCTGTTTTTT.

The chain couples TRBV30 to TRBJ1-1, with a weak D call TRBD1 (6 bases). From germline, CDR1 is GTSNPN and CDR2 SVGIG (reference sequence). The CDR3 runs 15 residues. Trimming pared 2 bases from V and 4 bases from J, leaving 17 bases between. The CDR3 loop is CAWSPQRQVLTEAFF. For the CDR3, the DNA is TGTGCCTGGAGTCCCCAACGACAGGTCCTCACTGAAGCTTTCTTT. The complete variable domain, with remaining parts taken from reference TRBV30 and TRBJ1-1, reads SQTIHQWPATLVQPVGSPLSLECTVEGTSNPNLYWYRQAAGRGLQLLFYSVGIGQISSEVPQNLSASRPQDRQFILSSKKLLLSDSGFYLCAWSPQRQVLTEAFFGQGTRLTVV.

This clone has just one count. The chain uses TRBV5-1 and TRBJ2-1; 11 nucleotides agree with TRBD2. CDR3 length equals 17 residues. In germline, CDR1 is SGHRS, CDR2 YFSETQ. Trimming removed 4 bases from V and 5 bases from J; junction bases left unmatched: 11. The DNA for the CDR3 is TGCGCCAGCAGCCCCACCACCCTAGCGGGAGGAAACAATGAGCAGTTCTTC. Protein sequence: CASSPTTLAGGNNEQFF.

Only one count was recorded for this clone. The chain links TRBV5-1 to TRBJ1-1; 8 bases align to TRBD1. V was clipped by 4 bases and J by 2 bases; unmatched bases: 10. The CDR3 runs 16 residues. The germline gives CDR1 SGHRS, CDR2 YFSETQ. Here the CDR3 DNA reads TGCGCCAGCAGCCCCCTCCCTGGACAGGGTAACACTGAAGCTTTCTTT. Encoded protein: CASSPLPGQGNTEAFF.

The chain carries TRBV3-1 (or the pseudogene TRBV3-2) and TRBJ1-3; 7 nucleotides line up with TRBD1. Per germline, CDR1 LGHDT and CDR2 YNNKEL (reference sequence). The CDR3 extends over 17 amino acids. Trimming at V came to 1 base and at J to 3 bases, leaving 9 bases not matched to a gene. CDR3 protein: CASSQVPDRVYGNTIYF. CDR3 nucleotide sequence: TGTGCCAGCAGCCAAGTCCCCGACAGGGTCTATGGAAACACCATATATTTT.